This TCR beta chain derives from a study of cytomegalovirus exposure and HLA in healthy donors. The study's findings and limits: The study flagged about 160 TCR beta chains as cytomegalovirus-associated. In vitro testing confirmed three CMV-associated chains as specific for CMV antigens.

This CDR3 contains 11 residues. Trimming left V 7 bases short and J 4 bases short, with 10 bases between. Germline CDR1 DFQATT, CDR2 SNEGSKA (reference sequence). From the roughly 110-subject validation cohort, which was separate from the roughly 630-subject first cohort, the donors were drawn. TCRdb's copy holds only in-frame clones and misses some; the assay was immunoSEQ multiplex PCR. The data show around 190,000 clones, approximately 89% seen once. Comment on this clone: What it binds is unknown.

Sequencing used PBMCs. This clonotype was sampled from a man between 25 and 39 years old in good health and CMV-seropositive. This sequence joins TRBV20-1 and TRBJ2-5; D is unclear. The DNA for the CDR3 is TGCAGTGGAAGATGGACAGAGACCCAGTACTTC. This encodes CSGRWTETQYF.